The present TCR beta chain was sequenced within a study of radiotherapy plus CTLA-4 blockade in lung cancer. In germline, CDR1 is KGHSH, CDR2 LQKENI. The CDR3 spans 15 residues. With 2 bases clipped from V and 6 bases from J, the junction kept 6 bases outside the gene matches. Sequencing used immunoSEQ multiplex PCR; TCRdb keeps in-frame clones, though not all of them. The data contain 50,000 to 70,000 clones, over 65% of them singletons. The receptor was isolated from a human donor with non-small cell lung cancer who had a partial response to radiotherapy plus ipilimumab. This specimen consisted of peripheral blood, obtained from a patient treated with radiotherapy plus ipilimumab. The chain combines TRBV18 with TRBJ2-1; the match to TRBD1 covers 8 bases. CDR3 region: CASSPTTGGSNEQFF. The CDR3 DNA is TGTGCCAGCTCACCAACCACAGGGGGTTCCAATGAGCAGTTCTTC.